The entry that follows covers one TCR beta chain sequence. This entry is derived from a study of T cells after yellow fever vaccination. This CDR3 has 14 amino acids. V was trimmed by 1 base and J by 4 bases, leaving 10 bases between them. TCRdb recomputed calls from the 5' RACE reads with MiXCR, one row per CDR3 protein. The sample holds some 300,000 distinct CDR3 sequences, 7.5% to 9.5% seen once. The sequences come from CD4+ T cells sorted from PBMCs, collected 5 days after the yellow fever booster vaccination. V is TRBV12-3 or TRBV12-4 and J is TRBJ1-1; possible D gene TRBD1, 5 bases. The TCR originated in a man between 18 and 29 years old who received the YFV17D yellow fever vaccine. CDR3 DNA: TGTGCCAGCAGTTTAGGGGGCAGGGCCACTGAAGCTTTCTTT. Residues: CASSLGGRATEAFF.